This TCR beta chain was documented in a study of T-cell memory formation after mild COVID-19. Study details: For the most part, TCR clusters were specific to one donor.

Overall study findings and caveats: Mainly in CM and EM were contracting CD4+ clones; CD8+ were in EMRA. Cross-reactive memory appears to have joined, as suggested by some responding clones showing up in pre-infection memory.

CDR3 size: 15 residues. The germline V and J ends were trimmed by 0 bases and 5 bases, with 12 bases remaining between them. Germline CDR1 is SGHNT and CDR2 is YYREEE (reference sequence). The sample holds a few counts of this clonotype. The antigen remains unidentified. 5'RACE primed at constant segments yielded TCR alpha and TCR beta cDNA libraries bearing sample barcodes and UMIs. In TCRdb, the 5' RACE reads were re-called with MiXCR into one record per CDR3 protein. Of about 610,000 distinct CDR3 sequences listed, around a sixth are singletons. The gene calls are TRBV5-4 and TRBJ2-1; no clear D. This clonotype originated in an adult woman who had mild COVID-19 (a few samples of this study predate the infection). Cell type and time point are not known. The specimen sequenced was PBMCs or a T cell subset sorted from them (not recorded which). The CDR3 loop is CASSLDSPLNNEQFF. CDR3 nucleotide sequence: TGTGCCAGCAGCTTGGACTCCCCCCTTAACAATGAGCAGTTCTTC.